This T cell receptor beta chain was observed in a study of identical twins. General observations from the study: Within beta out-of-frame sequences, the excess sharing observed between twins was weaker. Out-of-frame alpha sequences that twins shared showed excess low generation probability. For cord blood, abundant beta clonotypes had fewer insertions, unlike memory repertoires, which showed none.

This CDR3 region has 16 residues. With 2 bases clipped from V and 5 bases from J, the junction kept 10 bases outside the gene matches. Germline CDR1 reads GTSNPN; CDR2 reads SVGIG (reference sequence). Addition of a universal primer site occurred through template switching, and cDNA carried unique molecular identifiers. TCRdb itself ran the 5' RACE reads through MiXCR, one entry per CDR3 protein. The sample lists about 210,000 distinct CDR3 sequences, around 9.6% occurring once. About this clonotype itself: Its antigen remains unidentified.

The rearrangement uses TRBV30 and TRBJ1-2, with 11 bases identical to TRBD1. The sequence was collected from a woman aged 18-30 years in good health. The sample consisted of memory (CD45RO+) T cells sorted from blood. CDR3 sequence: CAWSPTGTGGMYGYTF. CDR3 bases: TGTGCCTGGAGTCCAACCGGGACAGGGGGGATGTATGGCTACACCTTC.